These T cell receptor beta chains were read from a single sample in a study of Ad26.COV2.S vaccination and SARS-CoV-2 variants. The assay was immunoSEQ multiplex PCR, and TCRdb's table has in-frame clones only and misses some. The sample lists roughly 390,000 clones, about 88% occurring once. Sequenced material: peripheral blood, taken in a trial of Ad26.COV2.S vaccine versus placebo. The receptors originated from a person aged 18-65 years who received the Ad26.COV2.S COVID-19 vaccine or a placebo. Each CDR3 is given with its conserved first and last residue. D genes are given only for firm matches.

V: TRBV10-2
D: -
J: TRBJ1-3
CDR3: CASSLRLPHSGNTIYF
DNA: TGCGCCAGCAGCTTAAGGCTTCCTCACTCTGGAAACACCATATATTTT

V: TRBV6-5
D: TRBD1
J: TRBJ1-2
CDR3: CASTQTGVHGYTF
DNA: TGTGCCAGCACCCAGACAGGGGTCCATGGCTACACCTTC

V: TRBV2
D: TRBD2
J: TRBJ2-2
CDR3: CASSERAGVRTGELFF
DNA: TGTGCCAGCAGTGAAAGGGCGGGGGTCCGCACCGGGGAGCTGTTTTTT

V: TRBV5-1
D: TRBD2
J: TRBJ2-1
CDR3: CASSLASGGPYNEQFF
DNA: TGCGCCAGCAGCTTGGCAAGCGGGGGGCCCTACAATGAGCAGTTCTTC

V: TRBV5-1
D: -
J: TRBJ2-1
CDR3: CASAQRPGPPGEQFF
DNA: TGCGCCAGCGCACAAAGGCCGGGACCTCCGGGGGAGCAGTTCTTC

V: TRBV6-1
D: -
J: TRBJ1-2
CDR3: CASSDPPGLDYGYTF
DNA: TGTGCCAGCAGTGACCCCCCGGGGCTGGACTATGGCTACACCTTC

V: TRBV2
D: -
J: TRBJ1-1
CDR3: CASSEGGGRKAFF
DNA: TGTGCCAGCAGTGAAGGAGGAGGCCGAAAGGCTTTCTTT

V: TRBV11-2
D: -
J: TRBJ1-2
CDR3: CASAPARRYYGYTF
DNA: TGTGCCAGCGCCCCGGCCAGGAGATACTATGGCTACACCTTC

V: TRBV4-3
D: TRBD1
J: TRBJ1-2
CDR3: CASRSDRERSSGYTF
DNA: TGCGCCAGCAGGTCGGACAGGGAGCGGTCCTCTGGCTACACCTTC

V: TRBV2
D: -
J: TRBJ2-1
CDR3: CASRADLGNEQFF
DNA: TGTGCCAGCAGGGCCGACCTTGGCAATGAGCAGTTCTTC

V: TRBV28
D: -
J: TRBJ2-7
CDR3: CASSSPIRTASYEQYF
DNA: TGTGCCAGCAGTTCCCCCATCAGGACGGCGTCCTACGAGCAGTACTTC

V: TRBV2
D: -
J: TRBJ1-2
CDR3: CASKGGGGANYGYTF
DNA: TGTGCCAGCAAGGGCGGGGGGGGAGCTAACTATGGCTACACCTTC

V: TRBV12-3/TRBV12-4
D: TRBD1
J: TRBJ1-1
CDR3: CASSPDRGHAFF
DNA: TGTGCCAGCAGCCCGGACAGGGGTCATGCTTTCTTT

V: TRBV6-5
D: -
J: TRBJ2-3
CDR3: CASRVEDTQYF
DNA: TGTGCCAGCAGGGTTGAAGATACGCAGTATTTT

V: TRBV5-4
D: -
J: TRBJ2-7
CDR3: CASSLDKAYEQYF
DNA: TGTGCCAGCAGCTTGGACAAAGCCTACGAGCAGTACTTC